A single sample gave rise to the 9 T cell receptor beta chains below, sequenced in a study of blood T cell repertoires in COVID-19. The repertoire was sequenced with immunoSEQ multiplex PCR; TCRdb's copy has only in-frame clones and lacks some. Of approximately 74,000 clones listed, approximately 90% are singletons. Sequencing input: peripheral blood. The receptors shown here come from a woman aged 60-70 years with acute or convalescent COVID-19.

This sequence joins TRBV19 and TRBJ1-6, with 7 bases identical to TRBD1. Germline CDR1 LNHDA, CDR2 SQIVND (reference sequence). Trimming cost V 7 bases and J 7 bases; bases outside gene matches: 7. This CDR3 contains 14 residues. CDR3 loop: CASTQRTGNSPLHF. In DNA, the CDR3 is TGTGCCAGTACCCAACGGACAGGAAATTCACCCCTCCACTTT.

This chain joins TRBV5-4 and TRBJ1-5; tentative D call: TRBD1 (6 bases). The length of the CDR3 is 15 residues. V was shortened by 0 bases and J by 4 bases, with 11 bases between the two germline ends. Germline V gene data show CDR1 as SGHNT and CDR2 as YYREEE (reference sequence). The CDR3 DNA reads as TGTGCCAGCAGCTTGGGAGGACAGCGAAATCAGCCCCAGCATTTT. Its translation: CASSLGGQRNQPQHF.

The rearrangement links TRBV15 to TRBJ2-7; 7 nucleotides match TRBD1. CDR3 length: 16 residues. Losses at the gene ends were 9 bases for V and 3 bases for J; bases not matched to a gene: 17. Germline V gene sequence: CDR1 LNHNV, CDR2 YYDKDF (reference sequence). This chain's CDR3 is CATGYRSGTELYEQYV. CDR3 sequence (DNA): TGTGCCACGGGTTATCGATCCGGGACAGAACTCTACGAGCAGTACGTC.

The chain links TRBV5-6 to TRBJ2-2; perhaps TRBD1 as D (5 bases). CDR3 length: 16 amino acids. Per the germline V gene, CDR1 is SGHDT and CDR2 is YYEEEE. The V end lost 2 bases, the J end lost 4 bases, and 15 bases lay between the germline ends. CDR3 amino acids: CASSFAGQEITGELFF. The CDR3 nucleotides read TGTGCCAGCAGCTTCGCAGGGCAGGAAATCACCGGGGAGCTGTTTTTT.

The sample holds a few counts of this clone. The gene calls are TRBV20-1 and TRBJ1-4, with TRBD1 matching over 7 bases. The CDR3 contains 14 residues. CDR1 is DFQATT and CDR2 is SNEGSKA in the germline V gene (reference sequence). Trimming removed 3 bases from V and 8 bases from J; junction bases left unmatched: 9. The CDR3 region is CSASATGSYEKLFF. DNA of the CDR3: TGCAGTGCTAGTGCGACAGGGAGCTACGAAAAACTGTTTTTT.

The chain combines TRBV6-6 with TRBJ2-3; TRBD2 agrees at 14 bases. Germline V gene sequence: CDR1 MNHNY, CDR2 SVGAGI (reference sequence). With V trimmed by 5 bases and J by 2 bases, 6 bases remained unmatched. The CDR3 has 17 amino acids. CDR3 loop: CASSRRTSGRFTDTQYF. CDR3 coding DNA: TGTGCCAGCAGTCGACGGACTAGCGGGAGGTTCACAGATACGCAGTATTTT.

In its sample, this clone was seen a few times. In DNA form, the CDR3 reads TGTGCCAGCAGGAGGACAGGGGAGAACACTGAAGCTTTCTTT. Amino acids: CASRRTGENTEAFF. The rearrangement links TRBV6-5 to TRBJ1-1, with 9 bases that match TRBD1. The CDR3 is 14 amino acids. The V and J ends lost 6 bases and 1 base, in that order; junction bases with no gene match: 3. Germline-derived CDR1 and CDR2 are MNHEY and SVGAGI.

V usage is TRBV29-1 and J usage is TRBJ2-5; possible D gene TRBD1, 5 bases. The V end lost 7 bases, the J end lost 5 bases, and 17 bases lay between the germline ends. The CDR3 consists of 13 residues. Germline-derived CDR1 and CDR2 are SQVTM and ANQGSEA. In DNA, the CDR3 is TGCAGCGCCGGCTACGGACAAGATGAGACCCAGTACTTC. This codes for CSAGYGQDETQYF.

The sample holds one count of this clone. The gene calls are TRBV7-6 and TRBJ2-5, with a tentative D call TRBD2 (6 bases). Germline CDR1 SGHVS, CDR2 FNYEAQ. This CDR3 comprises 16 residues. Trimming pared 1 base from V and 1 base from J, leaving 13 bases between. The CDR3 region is CASSLGLSGTQETQYF. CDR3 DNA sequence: TGTGCCAGCAGCTTAGGTCTTAGCGGAACCCAAGAGACCCAGTACTTC.